This TCR beta chain was recorded in a study of blood T cell repertoires in COVID-19. The method was immunoSEQ multiplex PCR; TCRdb's version includes in-frame clones alone and lacks a portion of them. Of roughly 120,000 clones in the sample, 88% were seen once. This CDR3 is 15 amino acids long. V was pared by 0 bases and J by 6 bases, with 7 bases of the junction left unmatched. CDR1 and CDR2 (germline): SGHRS, YFSETQ. This clone was counted a few times. The TCR was taken from a woman aged 45-60 years with acute or convalescent COVID-19. V usage is TRBV5-1 and J usage is TRBJ2-3, with 7 nucleotides matching TRBD2. The sample taken for sequencing was peripheral blood. In DNA, the CDR3 is TGCGCCAGCAGCTTGGTAGCCGGGGAGGGGGATACGCAGTATTTT. This encodes CASSLVAGEGDTQYF.